This T cell receptor beta chain is from a study of Graves' ophthalmopathy and Graves' hyperthyroidism. This clonotype occurred many times. Antigen: not known. This CDR3 has 13 residues. Germline assignment: CDR1 KGHDR and CDR2 SFDVKD. Trimming left V 6 bases short and J 7 bases short, with 12 bases between. Where ophthalmopathy was absent within 18 months of follow-up, hyperthyroidism was stable. The evidence that diagnosis relied on was clinical symptoms, serum thyroxine, TRAb, thyroid ultrasound and orbital computed tomography. PBMCs were density-gradient isolated from around 10 ml fresh blood. General study findings and limits: In blood, most expanded thyroid clonotypes above 0.001 frequency were also detected.

TCR beta CDR3 regions were amplified from RNA transcripts. Amplification began with first-round RT-PCR using HTBI primers, then second-round multiplex PCR was performed. TCRdb reanalysed the multiplex PCR reads using MiXCR and keeps one entry per CDR3 protein. The table shows roughly 400,000 distinct CDR3 sequences, with 15% occurring only once. This chain joins TRBV24-1 and TRBJ1-5; the D is unclear. This sequence was found in a woman aged 18-29 years with stable Graves' hyperthyroidism. The sequencing sample was made of peripheral blood. The CDR3 here is CATSTGGGQPQHF. CDR3 DNA: TGTGCCACCAGTACTGGAGGAGGCCAGCCCCAGCATTTT.